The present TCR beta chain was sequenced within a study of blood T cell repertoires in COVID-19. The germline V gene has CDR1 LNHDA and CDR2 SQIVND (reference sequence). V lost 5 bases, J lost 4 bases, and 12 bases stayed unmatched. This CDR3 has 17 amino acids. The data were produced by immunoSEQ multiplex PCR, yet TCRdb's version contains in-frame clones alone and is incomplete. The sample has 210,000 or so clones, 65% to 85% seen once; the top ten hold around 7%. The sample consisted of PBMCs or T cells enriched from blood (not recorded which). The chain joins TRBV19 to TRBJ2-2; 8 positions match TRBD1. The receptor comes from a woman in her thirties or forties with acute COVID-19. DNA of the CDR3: TGTGCCAGTAGTGATCCACATGGACAGGGCTCCACCGGGGAGCTGTTTTTT. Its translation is CASSDPHGQGSTGELFF.